These 20 T cell receptor beta chains originate from one sample sequenced in a study of T cells after yellow fever vaccination. TCRdb passed the 5' RACE reads through MiXCR, listing each CDR3 protein once. The table records 300,000 or so distinct CDR3 sequences, 8.1% of them present only once. The sample was PBMCs, taken around 45 days after the first yellow fever vaccination. The receptors were sampled from a man between 18 and 29 years old who received the YFV17D yellow fever vaccine.

This clonotype was seen repeatedly, ten times or more. The V call is TRBV6-5, the J call TRBJ2-7; 9 nucleotides line up with TRBD2. This CDR3 has 14 amino acids. Germline V CDR1 and CDR2: MNHEY, SVGAGI. V shed 3 bases and J 4 bases; nucleotides not matched to a gene: 4. CDR3: CASSYGREGYEQYF. The CDR3 nucleotides are TGTGCCAGCAGTTATGGGCGGGAGGGGTACGAGCAGTACTTC.

This chain links TRBV6-5 with TRBJ1-3; 10 bases are shared with TRBD1. The CDR3 covers 16 residues. Germline assignment: CDR1 MNHEY and CDR2 SVGAGI. Trimming at V came to 4 bases and at J to 1 base, leaving 4 bases not matched to a gene. The CDR3 DNA reads as TGTGCCAGCAGTTCTGGGGACAGGGGATCTGGAAACACCATATATTTT. Translated, it gives CASSSGDRGSGNTIYF.

The chain couples TRBV5-8 to TRBJ2-3; D is ambiguous. Trimming removed 0 bases from V and 0 bases from J, with 11 bases in between. The germline gives CDR1 SGHTS, CDR2 YDEGEE. The CDR3 covers 16 residues. DNA of the CDR3: TGTGCCAGCAGCTTGGCCGTTTCCTCTAGCACAGATACGCAGTATTTT. Its translation is CASSLAVSSSTDTQYF.

The chain links TRBV4-3 to TRBJ1-4; unclear D gene. Germline V gives CDR1 LGHNA, CDR2 YSLEER. V lost 0 bases to trimming and J lost 0 bases, with 17 bases between them. The CDR3 length is 19 residues. CDR3 in DNA: TGCGCCAGCAGCCAAGATGCCAGCCTTATTTACACAACTAATGAAAAACTGTTTTTT. This translates into CASSQDASLIYTTNEKLFF.

In this sample, this clonotype turned up a few times. The V gene is TRBV5-1, the J gene TRBJ2-5; D gene uncertain. V was shortened by 4 bases and J by 1 base, with 17 bases between the two germline ends. The length of the CDR3 is 16 residues. Per germline, CDR1 SGHRS and CDR2 YFSETQ. Here the CDR3 DNA reads TGCGCCAGCAGCACAAGACCCCACTCCCCCCAAGAGACCCAGTACTTC. Residues: CASSTRPHSPQETQYF.

This clonotype was picked up a small number of times. V usage is TRBV7-9 and J usage is TRBJ1-2; D not certain. There are 14 residues in the CDR3. Per germline, CDR1 SEHNR and CDR2 FQNEAQ (reference sequence). V was trimmed by 2 bases and J by 0 bases, leaving 7 bases between them. CDR3 in DNA: TGTGCCAGCAGCTTATCTTCAGCTAACTATGGCTACACCTTC. Its protein is CASSLSSANYGYTF.

This clonotype appeared a few times. This sequence joins TRBV9 and TRBJ2-3; D gene uncertain. Trimming removed 2 bases from V and 4 bases from J, with 14 bases in between. Germline V lookup: CDR1 SGDLS, CDR2 YYNGEE. The CDR3 loop spans 15 amino acids. The CDR3 protein is CASSVRSSSPDTQYF. The DNA for the CDR3 is TGTGCCAGCAGCGTCCGGTCGTCCAGCCCAGATACGCAGTATTTT.

V gene TRBV6-2 or TRBV6-3 combines with J gene TRBJ2-7; a possible D gene is TRBD1 (6 bases). Germline V gene lookup returns CDR1 MNHEY and CDR2 SVGEGT. The CDR3 consists of 14 residues. The germline V and J ends were trimmed by 0 bases and 2 bases, with 8 bases remaining between them. The CDR3 region is CASSYSQGPYEQYV. The CDR3 DNA reads TGTGCCAGCAGTTACTCACAGGGCCCCTACGAGCAGTACGTC.

In its sample, this clonotype was seen a few times. This rearrangement joins TRBV7-2 to TRBJ1-5; D ambiguous. The CDR3 extends over 12 amino acids. Trimming removed 0 bases from V and 6 bases from J, with 3 bases in between. The V gene's germline CDR1 is SGHTA and CDR2 FQGNSA. CDR3 sequence reads: CASSLAPQPQHF. The CDR3 nucleotides read TGTGCCAGCAGCTTAGCGCCTCAGCCCCAGCATTTT.

V is TRBV12-3 or TRBV12-4 and J is TRBJ2-1, with a possible D match to TRBD1 (5 bases). This CDR3 spans 13 amino acids. V was trimmed by 2 bases and J by 13 bases, leaving 15 bases between them. CDR3 protein: CASSLRGGQGQFF. CDR3 sequence (DNA): TGTGCCAGCAGTTTAAGGGGCGGCCAGGGCCAGTTCTTC.

The rearrangement uses TRBV3-1 and TRBJ1-5; the D gene is possibly TRBD1 (6 bases). The CDR3 contains 15 residues. With 1 base removed from V and 6 bases from J, the gap between germline ends came to 13 bases. The germline V gene encodes CDR1 LGHDT and CDR2 YNNKEL (reference sequence). The CDR3 protein is CASSQALQGPQPQHF. DNA of the CDR3: TGTGCCAGCAGCCAAGCTCTTCAGGGGCCTCAGCCCCAGCATTTT.

This clonotype has only a few counts. The chain couples TRBV6-1 to TRBJ2-7, with 8 bases that match TRBD2. This CDR3 spans 16 amino acids. Germline CDR1 reads MNHNS; CDR2 reads SASEGT. Trimming removed 6 bases from V and 5 bases from J; junction bases left unmatched: 15. Here the CDR3 reads CASRPGLASGLHEQYF. CDR3 sequence (DNA): TGTGCCAGCAGACCCGGACTAGCTTCTGGCCTCCACGAGCAGTACTTC.

This clonotype was detected a few times. The rearrangement joins TRBV20-1 to TRBJ1-6, with 8 bases that match TRBD1. Germline V gives CDR1 DFQATT, CDR2 SNEGSKA (reference sequence). CDR3 length: 15 residues. Unmatched junction bases numbered 9, after V lost 5 bases and J lost 6 bases. CDR3 coding DNA: TGCAGTGCTCCCAGGACAGGGAGTACTAATTCACCCCTCCACTTT. Translating it yields CSAPRTGSTNSPLHF.

This clonotype was picked up a small number of times. The chain combines TRBV7-6 with TRBJ2-5; 8 bases line up with TRBD1. CDR3 size: 15 residues. Germline V lookup: CDR1 SGHVS, CDR2 FNYEAQ. After removal of 0 bases from V and 9 bases from J, the junction contained 9 bases not matched to a gene. CDR3 in amino acids: CASSLAGGQGGPQYF. Here the CDR3 DNA reads TGTGCCAGCAGCTTAGCGGGCGGACAGGGTGGTCCCCAGTACTTC.

This rearrangement joins TRBV20-1 to TRBJ1-5, with no clear D. CDR1 and CDR2 from the germline V gene are DFQATT and SNEGSKA (reference sequence). There are 13 residues in the CDR3. Between the trimmed V and J ends, which lost 7 bases and 0 bases, there was a span of 10 bases. DNA of the CDR3: TGCAGTGGCCGTAGAGGTAGCAATCAGCCCCAGCATTTT. This gives the protein CSGRRGSNQPQHF.

This clonotype was counted only a few times. The chain recombines TRBV5-1 with TRBJ1-6, with unresolved D. Trimming stripped 1 base from V and 8 bases from J, with 13 bases between. CDR3 length equals 15 residues. Germline V gene lookup returns CDR1 SGHRS and CDR2 YFSETQ. The CDR3 region is CASSLSPTADSPLHF. The CDR3 nucleotides read TGCGCCAGCAGCTTGTCCCCTACGGCCGATTCACCCCTCCACTTT.

This chain links TRBV7-2 with TRBJ1-6, with D tentatively TRBD1 (5 bases). This CDR3 region has 17 residues. The germline V gene encodes CDR1 SGHTA and CDR2 FQGNSA. Deletions cut 3 bases from V and 10 bases from J, with 22 bases between. This CDR3 reads CASSFTGPGWRASPLHF. Written as DNA, the CDR3 is TGTGCCAGCAGCTTTACAGGACCAGGTTGGAGGGCGTCACCCCTCCACTTT.

The chain couples TRBV5-5 to TRBJ1-1, with D perhaps matching TRBD1 (5 bases). V was cut by 1 base and J by 8 bases, with 15 bases left in between. The germline V gene has CDR1 SGHKS and CDR2 YYEKEE (reference sequence). The CDR3 has 14 residues. This CDR3 reads CASSLTGGGVEAFF. CDR3 in DNA: TGTGCCAGCAGCTTGACGGGTGGGGGTGTGGAAGCTTTCTTT.

Only a few counts were recorded for this clonotype. The chain combines TRBV7-9 with TRBJ2-1; D gene unclear. V shed 4 bases and J shed 3 bases, with 10 bases lying between them. CDR1 and CDR2 from the germline V gene are SEHNR and FQNEAQ (reference sequence). The CDR3 consists of 14 residues. The CDR3 coding sequence is TGTGCCAGCAGCTACTTTGACCACTACAATGAGCAGTTCTTC. As protein: CASSYFDHYNEQFF.

This chain links TRBV6-1 with TRBJ2-3, with 7 bases aligning to TRBD2. Germline-derived CDR1 and CDR2 are MNHNS and SASEGT. This CDR3 has 15 residues. The ends lost 6 bases at V and 6 bases at J; junction bases unmatched: 12. CDR3 sequence reads: CASRPGLGVWDTQYF. CDR3 coding DNA: TGTGCCAGCAGACCTGGACTAGGGGTGTGGGATACGCAGTATTTT.